The 20 T cell receptor beta chains listed next were all sequenced from one sample in a study of blood T cell repertoires in COVID-19. Generated by immunoSEQ multiplex PCR, the TCRdb table keeps only in-frame clones and is missing some. The table includes approximately 71,000 clones, 90% detected once. The sequencing input was peripheral blood. The receptors derive from a woman aged 18-29 years with acute or convalescent COVID-19.

The chain employs TRBV10-3 and TRBJ1-1; D gene unclear. V was trimmed by 3 bases and J by 4 bases, leaving 9 bases between them. From germline, CDR1 is ENHRY and CDR2 SYGVKD. This CDR3 spans 13 amino acids. Here the CDR3 reads CAISERGPTEAFF. The CDR3, as DNA: TGTGCCATCAGTGAACGGGGTCCCACTGAAGCTTTCTTT.

The CDR3 reads CASRNQGAGTEAFF. DNA for the CDR3: TGTGCCAGCAGAAACCAGGGGGCGGGCACTGAAGCTTTCTTT. V and J are TRBV19 and TRBJ1-1, with 8 bases aligning to TRBD1. CDR3 length equals 14 residues. The ends lost 9 bases at V and 4 bases at J; junction bases unmatched: 10. The germline CDR1 and CDR2 sequences are LNHDA and SQIVND (reference sequence).

This clone was counted once. The chain carries TRBV5-6 and TRBJ1-5, with a possible D match to TRBD1 (5 bases). Trimming took 1 base from V and 9 from J, leaving 14 bases between them. The CDR3 loop spans 14 amino acids. In germline, CDR1 is SGHDT, CDR2 YYEEEE. CDR3 nucleotide sequence: TGTGCCAGCAGCTTGACAGGCGGCGGGGGGCCCCAGCATTTT. Protein: CASSLTGGGGPQHF.

This sequence joins TRBV5-1 and TRBJ2-2, with 7 positions matching TRBD1. The J segment lost 2 bases and the V segment lost 0 bases, leaving 4 bases of the junction unmatched. CDR3 size: 16 residues. Germline V gives CDR1 SGHRS, CDR2 YFSETQ. CDR3 amino acids: CASSLVGTANTGELFF. The CDR3, as DNA: TGCGCCAGCAGCTTGGTCGGGACAGCAAACACCGGGGAGCTGTTTTTT.

This chain links TRBV19 with TRBJ1-2; 8 bases line up with TRBD1. V shed 5 bases and J 2 bases; nucleotides not matched to a gene: 13. This CDR3 is built from 17 residues. The germline CDR1 and CDR2 sequences are LNHDA and SQIVND (reference sequence). The CDR3 here is CASSPVRAGGRNYGYTF. The CDR3 nucleotides read TGTGCCAGTAGTCCCGTGCGGGCAGGGGGCCGAAACTATGGCTACACCTTC.

This chain links TRBV6-5 with TRBJ1-1; weak D call: TRBD1 (5 bases). CDR1 is MNHEY and CDR2 is SVGAGI in the germline V gene. V shed 6 bases and J shed 11 bases, with 22 bases lying between them. The CDR3 extends over 14 amino acids. The CDR3 sequence: CASSQARGVGTAFF. In DNA, the CDR3 is TGTGCCAGCAGCCAAGCCCGGGGGGTCGGTACGGCTTTCTTT.

V usage is TRBV11-2 and J usage is TRBJ2-7; the D is unclear. This CDR3 is built from 12 residues. The V end lost 2 bases, the J end lost 4 bases, and 6 bases lay between the germline ends. CDR1 is SGHAT, CDR2 FQNNGV, per germline. In DNA form, the CDR3 reads TGTGCCAGCAGCTTAAGAGCTTACGAGCAGTACTTC. As protein: CASSLRAYEQYF.

V is TRBV15 and J is TRBJ1-4, with D perhaps matching TRBD1 (5 bases). Germline lookup yields CDR1 LNHNV and CDR2 YYDKDF (reference sequence). V was trimmed by 4 bases and J by 8 bases, leaving 14 bases between them. CDR3 length: 14 residues. The CDR3 DNA reads TGTGCCACCAGCAAAACAGGTCGTGGGGAAAAACTGTTTTTT. The encoded protein is CATSKTGRGEKLFF. Full variable domain (missing parts from reference TRBV15 and TRBJ1-4): DAMVIQNPRYQVTQFGKPVTLSCSQTLNHNVMYWYQQKSSQAPKLLFHYYDKDFNNEADTPDNFQSRRPNTSFCFLDIRSPGLGDTAMYLCATSKTGRGEKLFFGSGTQLSVL.

V is TRBV2 and J is TRBJ1-1; 9 bases map to TRBD1. Germline assignment: CDR1 SNHLY and CDR2 FYNNEI. The CDR3 has 13 amino acids. Unmatched junction bases numbered 3, after V lost 10 bases and J lost 0 bases. The CDR3 sequence is CATGQGLNTEAFF. DNA for the CDR3: TGTGCCACAGGACAGGGGTTGAACACTGAAGCTTTCTTT.

The chain links TRBV6-6 to TRBJ2-1; 10 positions agree with TRBD2. Trimming took 6 bases from V and 3 from J; bases not matched to a gene: 5. Germline loops: CDR1 MNHNY, CDR2 SVGAGI (reference sequence). This CDR3 is built from 15 residues. The CDR3 bases are TGTGCCAGCAGAGCCAGCGGGGGGGACTACAATGAGCAGTTCTTC. Amino acid sequence: CASRASGGDYNEQFF.

The genes are TRBV7-2 and TRBJ2-7, with unresolved D. This CDR3 has 12 amino acids. Germline V gene lookup returns CDR1 SGHTA and CDR2 FQGNSA. V was trimmed by 3 bases and J by 7 bases, leaving 10 bases between them. The CDR3 nucleotides read TGTGCCAGCAGCTTTAGCCTTCGGGAGCAGTACTTC. As protein: CASSFSLREQYF. The full variable domain, with the rest looked up from reference TRBV7-2 and TRBJ2-7, is GAGVSQSPSNKVTEKGKDVELRCDPISGHTALYWYRQSLGQGLEFLIYFQGNSAPDKSGLPSDRFSAERTGGSVSTLTIQRTQQEDSAVYLCASSFSLREQYFGPGTRLTVT.

This clone was observed a single time. This sample includes further DNA sequences coding for the same CDR3. The chain links TRBV28 to TRBJ1-5; D is perhaps TRBD1 (6 bases). Trimming shortened V by 3 bases and J by 3 bases, and 12 bases separated the two germline ends. The CDR3 spans 15 residues. CDR1 is MDHEN and CDR2 is SYDVKM in the germline V gene. Written as DNA, the CDR3 is TGTGCCAGCAGTTTGGCGGGGGCCTACAATCAGCCCCAGCATTTT. Translation gives CASSLAGAYNQPQHF.

This chain joins TRBV18 and TRBJ1-6, with D perhaps TRBD1 (6 bases). This CDR3 comprises 14 residues. Trimming cost V 3 bases and J 9 bases, with 12 bases left between them. Germline assignment: CDR1 KGHSH and CDR2 LQKENI. The CDR3 nucleotides read TGTGCCAGCTCACCCAGGGGCGACCTTTCACCCCTCCACTTT. Amino acids: CASSPRGDLSPLHF.

This chain uses TRBV3-1 (or the pseudogene TRBV3-2) with TRBJ1-2; a possible D gene is TRBD1 (6 bases). Germline V lookup: CDR1 LGHDT, CDR2 YNNKEL (reference sequence). The CDR3 is made up of 15 amino acids. V was shortened by 2 bases and J by 2 bases, with 12 bases between the two germline ends. The CDR3 DNA is TGTGCCAGCAGCCAAAGCGGGACAACCAACTATGGCTACACCTTC. Residues: CASSQSGTTNYGYTF.

This clone was observed once. J is TRBJ2-1 and V is TRBV5-6, with TRBD2 matching over 7 bases. CDR3 length: 14 amino acids. J lost 9 bases, V lost 4 bases, and 10 bases had no gene match. Germline lookup yields CDR1 SGHDT and CDR2 YYEEEE. The CDR3 nucleotides read TGTGCCAGCAGCATCGGGGCCAGGGAGGGTGAGCAGTTCTTC. This translates into CASSIGAREGEQFF.

This rearrangement joins TRBV5-4 to TRBJ1-1; D gene unclear. Trimming pared 7 bases from V and 1 base from J, leaving 11 bases between. Germline V gene lookup returns CDR1 SGHNT and CDR2 YYREEE (reference sequence). There are 13 residues in the CDR3. The DNA of the CDR3 is TGTGCCAGCCGGAGAACGGGGAACACTGAAGCTTTCTTT. Translation: CASRRTGNTEAFF.

This clone was detected only once. V and J are TRBV2 and TRBJ1-5; D is undetermined. This CDR3 spans 14 amino acids. CDR1 SNHLY and CDR2 FYNNEI come from the germline V gene. Trimming left V 6 bases short and J 4 bases short, with 13 bases between. The CDR3 coding sequence is TGTGCCAGCAGGGGTTCCTCGGGTAATCAGCCCCAGCATTTT. This codes for CASRGSSGNQPQHF.

The chain is built from TRBV5-1 and TRBJ2-1; D might be TRBD2 (6 bases). Germline V lookup: CDR1 SGHRS, CDR2 YFSETQ. V gave up 4 bases and J gave up 2 bases, with 19 bases separating them. This CDR3 has 17 residues. CDR3 in amino acids: CASSMARGSGPYNEQFF. CDR3 bases: TGCGCCAGCAGCATGGCAAGGGGTAGCGGACCCTACAATGAGCAGTTCTTC.

This chain links TRBV28 with TRBJ1-3; 8 bases agree with TRBD1. The V gene's germline CDR1 is MDHEN and CDR2 SYDVKM. The CDR3 sequence is 13 residues long. V lost 6 bases and J lost 8; bases outside the gene matches: 6. The CDR3 nucleotides read TGTGCCAGCAGCCCACAGGGGGGGGACACCATATATTTT. Its translation: CASSPQGGDTIYF.

The chain has TRBV7-7 and TRBJ2-1; 14 bases are a match to TRBD2. The V segment lost 4 bases and the J segment 7 bases; nucleotides outside the gene matches: 3. CDR1 and CDR2 (germline): SSHAT, FNYEAQ (reference sequence). This CDR3 spans 15 amino acids. The CDR3 DNA follows: TGTGCCAGCAGCTCCGGGACTAGCGGGGGTAATGAGCAGTTCTTC. This encodes CASSSGTSGGNEQFF.